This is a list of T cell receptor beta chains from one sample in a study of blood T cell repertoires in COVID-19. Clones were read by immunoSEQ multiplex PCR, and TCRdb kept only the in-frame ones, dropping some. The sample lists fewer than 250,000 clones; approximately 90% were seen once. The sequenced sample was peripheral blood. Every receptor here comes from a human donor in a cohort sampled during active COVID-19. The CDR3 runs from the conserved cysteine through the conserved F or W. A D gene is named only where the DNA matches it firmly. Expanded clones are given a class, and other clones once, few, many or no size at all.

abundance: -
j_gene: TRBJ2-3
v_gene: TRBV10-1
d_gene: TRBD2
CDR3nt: TGCGCCAGCAGTGAGTCGGGTGCGGGGGGCACAGATACGCAGTATTTT
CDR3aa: CASSESGAGGTDTQYF

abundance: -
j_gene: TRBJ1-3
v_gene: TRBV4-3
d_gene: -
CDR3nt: TGCGCCAGCAGCCAAGCCGTGCAGGGAAAACACTCTGGAAACACCATATATTTT
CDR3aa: CASSQAVQGKHSGNTIYF

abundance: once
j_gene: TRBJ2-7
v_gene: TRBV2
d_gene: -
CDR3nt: TGTGCCAGCAGTGACGGGGAAGCCGGCTTTGCCGAGCAGTACTTC
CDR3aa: CASSDGEAGFAEQYF

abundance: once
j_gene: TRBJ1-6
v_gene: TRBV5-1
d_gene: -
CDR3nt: TGCGCCAGCAGCTTGACCGGGGAACCCCTCCACTTT
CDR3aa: CASSLTGEPLHF

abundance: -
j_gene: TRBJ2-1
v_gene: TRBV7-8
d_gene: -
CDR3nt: TGTGCCAGCAGCTTAGCGACTAATTACAATGAGCAGTTCTTC
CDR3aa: CASSLATNYNEQFF

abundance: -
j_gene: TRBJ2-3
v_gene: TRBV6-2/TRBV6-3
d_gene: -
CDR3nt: TGTGCCAGCAGTTACTCGGGGGGGGCTGGAGATACGCAGTATTTT
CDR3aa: CASSYSGGAGDTQYF

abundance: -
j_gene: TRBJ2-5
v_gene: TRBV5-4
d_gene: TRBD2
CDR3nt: TGTGCCAGCAGCTTCTCCAGGACTAGCAGGGAGACCCAGTACTTC
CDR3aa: CASSFSRTSRETQYF

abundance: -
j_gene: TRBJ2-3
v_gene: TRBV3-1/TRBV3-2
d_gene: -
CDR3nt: TGTGCCAGCAGCCCTCAGGGCGGGAAGAGCACAGATACGCAGTATTTT
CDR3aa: CASSPQGGKSTDTQYF

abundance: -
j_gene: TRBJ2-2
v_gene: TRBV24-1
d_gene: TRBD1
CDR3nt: TGTGCCACCAGTGCCCCGTCGGGGTCGGGACAGGGGACCACCGGGGAGCTGTTTTTT
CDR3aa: CATSAPSGSGQGTTGELFF

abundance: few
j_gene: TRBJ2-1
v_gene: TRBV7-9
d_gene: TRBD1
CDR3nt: TGTGCCAGCAGCTGGACGGACAGGGCTTTAGGCAATGAGCAGTTCTTC
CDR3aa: CASSWTDRALGNEQFF

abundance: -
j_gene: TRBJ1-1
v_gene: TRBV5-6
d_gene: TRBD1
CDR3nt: TGTGCCAGCAGCTTGAGGGACAGGGGGCTGAGCACTGAAGCTTTCTTT
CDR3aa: CASSLRDRGLSTEAFF

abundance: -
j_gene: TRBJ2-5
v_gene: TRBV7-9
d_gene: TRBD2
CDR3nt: TGTGCCAGCAGCCCGCAGGGGGGGAGCGGGGGGTCCCAAGAGACCCAGTACTTC
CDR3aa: CASSPQGGSGGSQETQYF

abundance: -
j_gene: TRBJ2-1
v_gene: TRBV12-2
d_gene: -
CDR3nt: TGTGCAAGTCGCTTAGCGTCCCTAGTCAATGAGCAGTTCTTC
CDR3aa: CASRLASLVNEQFF

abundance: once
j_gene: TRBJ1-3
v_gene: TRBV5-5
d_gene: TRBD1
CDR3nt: TGTGCCAGCAGCTGGACAGGGGGAGTATCTGGAAACACCATATATTTT
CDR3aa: CASSWTGGVSGNTIYF

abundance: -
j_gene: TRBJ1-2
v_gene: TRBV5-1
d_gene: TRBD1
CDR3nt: TGCGCCAGCAGCCGAGGGACAGATCTCTATGGCTACACCTTC
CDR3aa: CASSRGTDLYGYTF

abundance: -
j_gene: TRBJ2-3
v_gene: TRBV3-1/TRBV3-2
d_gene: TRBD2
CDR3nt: TGTGCCAGCAGCCAAGATCCCCTGACTAGCGGAACAGATACGCAGTATTTT
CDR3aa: CASSQDPLTSGTDTQYF

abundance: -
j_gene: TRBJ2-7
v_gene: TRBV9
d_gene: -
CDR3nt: TGTGCCAGCAGCGTAGGGTCAGGGATCTCCTACGAGCAGTACTTC
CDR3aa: CASSVGSGISYEQYF

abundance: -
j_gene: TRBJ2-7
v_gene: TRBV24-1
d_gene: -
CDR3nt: TGTGCCACCAGTGATTCCGACACTCTACTCTCCTACGAGCAGTACTTC
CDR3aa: CATSDSDTLLSYEQYF

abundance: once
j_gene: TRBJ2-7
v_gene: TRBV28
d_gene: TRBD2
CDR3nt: TGTGCCAGCAGTATGGGAGTTAGCGGGAGGGTGTACGAGCAGTACTTC
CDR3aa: CASSMGVSGRVYEQYF

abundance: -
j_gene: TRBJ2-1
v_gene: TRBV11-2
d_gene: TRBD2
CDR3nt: TGTGCCAGCAGCATCCTGGGACTAGCGGGAGACAATGAGCAGTTCTTC
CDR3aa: CASSILGLAGDNEQFF

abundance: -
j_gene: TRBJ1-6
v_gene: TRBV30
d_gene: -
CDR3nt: TGTGCCGGAGGTTCCGTCTCCTATAATTCACCCCTCCACTTT
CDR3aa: CAGGSVSYNSPLHF

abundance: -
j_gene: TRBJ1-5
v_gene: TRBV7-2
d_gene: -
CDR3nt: TGTGCCAGCAGCTTACGGACGGGAGGGGGTCAGCCCCAGCATTTT
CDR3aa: CASSLRTGGGQPQHF

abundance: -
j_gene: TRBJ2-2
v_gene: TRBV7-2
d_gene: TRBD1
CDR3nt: TGTGCCAGCAGCTTAGGGACAGGGGCCGGGGAGCTGTTTTTT
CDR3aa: CASSLGTGAGELFF

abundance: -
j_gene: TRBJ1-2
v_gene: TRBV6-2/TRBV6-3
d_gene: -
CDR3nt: TGTGCCAGCAGCCAGACAGTGTTCTATGGCTACACCTTC
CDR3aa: CASSQTVFYGYTF

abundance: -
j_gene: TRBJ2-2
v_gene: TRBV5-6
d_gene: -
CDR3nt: TGTGCCAGCAGCTGGACCGGGACACAGATCACCGGGGAGCTGTTTTTT
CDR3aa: CASSWTGTQITGELFF

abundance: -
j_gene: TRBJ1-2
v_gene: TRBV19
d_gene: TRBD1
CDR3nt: TGTGCCAGTATTCGCGGACAGGCTACTAACTATGGCTACACCTTC
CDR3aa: CASIRGQATNYGYTF

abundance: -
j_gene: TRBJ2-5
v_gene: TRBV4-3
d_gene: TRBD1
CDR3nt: TGCGCCAGCAGCCCTGAGGGGACAGGGGCCGGAGAGACCCAGTACTTC
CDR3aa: CASSPEGTGAGETQYF

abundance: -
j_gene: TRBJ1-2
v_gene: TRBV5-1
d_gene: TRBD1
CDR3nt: TGCGCCAGCAGCTTGGTCCGGCTAGACAGGGCTAACTATGGCTACACCTTC
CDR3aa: CASSLVRLDRANYGYTF

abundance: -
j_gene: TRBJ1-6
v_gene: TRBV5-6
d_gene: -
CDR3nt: TGTGCCAGCAGCTTGGCAGGGGTTTCACCCCTCCACTTT
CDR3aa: CASSLAGVSPLHF

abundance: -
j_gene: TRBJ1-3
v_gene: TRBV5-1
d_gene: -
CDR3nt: TGCGCCAGCAGCAAGGGGATAGACTCTGGAAACACCATATATTTT
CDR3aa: CASSKGIDSGNTIYF

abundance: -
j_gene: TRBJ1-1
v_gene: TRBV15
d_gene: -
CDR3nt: TGTGCCACCAGCAGAGATGGGGGGGCTGGCACTGAAGCTTTCTTT
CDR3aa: CATSRDGGAGTEAFF

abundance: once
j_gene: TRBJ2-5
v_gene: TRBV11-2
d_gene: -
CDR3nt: TGTGCCAGCAGCTTACTTGGAGGGGACAGCCAAGAGACCCAGTACTTC
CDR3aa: CASSLLGGDSQETQYF

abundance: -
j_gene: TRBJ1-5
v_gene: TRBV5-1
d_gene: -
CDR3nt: TGCGCCAGCAGCTTGGGCCCACAGGGTGGCAATCAGCCCCAGCATTTT
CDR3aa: CASSLGPQGGNQPQHF

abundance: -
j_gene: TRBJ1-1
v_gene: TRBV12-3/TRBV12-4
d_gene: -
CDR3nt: TGTGCCAGCAGTTTAGGAGGGAAAGCTTTCTTT
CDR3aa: CASSLGGKAFF

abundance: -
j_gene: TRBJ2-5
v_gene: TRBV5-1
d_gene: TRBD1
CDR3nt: TGCGCCAGCAGCATTGGACAGGGGTCGGAGACCCAGTACTTC
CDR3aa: CASSIGQGSETQYF

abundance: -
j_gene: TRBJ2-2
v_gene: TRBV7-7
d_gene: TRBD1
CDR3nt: TGTGCCAGCAGCCAGACAGGGGTCGGGTGGCCCGGGGAGCTGTTTTTT
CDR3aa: CASSQTGVGWPGELFF

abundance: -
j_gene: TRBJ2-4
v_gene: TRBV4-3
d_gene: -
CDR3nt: TGCGCCAGCAGCCAAGATACGCCTCGGGGGAACATTCAGTACTTC
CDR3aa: CASSQDTPRGNIQYF

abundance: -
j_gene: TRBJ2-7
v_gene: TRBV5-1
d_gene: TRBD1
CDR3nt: TGCGCCAGCAGCTCCGAGACAGGGGTCGAGCAGTACTTC
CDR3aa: CASSSETGVEQYF

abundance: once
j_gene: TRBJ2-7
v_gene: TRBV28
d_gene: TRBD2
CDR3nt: TGTGCCAGCAGTTCCCCCGGGACTAGCGGGATGTCCTACGAGCAGTACTTC
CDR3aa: CASSSPGTSGMSYEQYF

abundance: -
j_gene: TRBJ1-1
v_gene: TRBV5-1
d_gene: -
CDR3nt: TGCGCCAGCAGCTTAGGGGTTGTATCGAACACTGAAGCTTTCTTT
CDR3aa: CASSLGVVSNTEAFF

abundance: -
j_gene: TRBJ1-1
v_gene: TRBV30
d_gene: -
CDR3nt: TGTGCCTGGAGTTCAGGCCTGCTGAACACTGAAGCTTTCTTT
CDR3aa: CAWSSGLLNTEAFF

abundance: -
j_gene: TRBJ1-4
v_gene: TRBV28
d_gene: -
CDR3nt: TGTGCCAGCAGTTTAAGGGGGAGAGCAACTAATGAAAAACTGTTTTTT
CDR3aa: CASSLRGRATNEKLFF

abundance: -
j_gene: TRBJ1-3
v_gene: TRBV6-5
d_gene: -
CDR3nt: TGTGCCAGCAGTTTCCGGGAAACATCCATATATTTT
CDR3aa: CASSFRETSIYF

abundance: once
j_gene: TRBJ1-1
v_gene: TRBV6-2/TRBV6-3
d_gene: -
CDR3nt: TGTGCCAGCAGTTACGCGGGTTCTTCCACTGAAGCTTTCTTT
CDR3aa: CASSYAGSSTEAFF

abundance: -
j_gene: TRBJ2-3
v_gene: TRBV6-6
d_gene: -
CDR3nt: TGTGCCAGCAGTCGGACCGGATACGGGGGAAGCACAGATACGCAGTATTTT
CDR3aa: CASSRTGYGGSTDTQYF

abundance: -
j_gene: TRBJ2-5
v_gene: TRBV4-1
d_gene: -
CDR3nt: TGCGCCAGCAGCCAAGGGGGGCTACAAGAGACCCAGTACTTC
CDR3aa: CASSQGGLQETQYF

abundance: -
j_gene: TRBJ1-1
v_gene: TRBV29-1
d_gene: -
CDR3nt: TGCAGCGTTGAAAGTCGGTTGAGGGACACTGAAGCTTTCTTT
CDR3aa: CSVESRLRDTEAFF

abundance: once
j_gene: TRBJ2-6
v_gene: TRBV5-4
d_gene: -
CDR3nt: TGTGCCAGCAGCTTGCTTGGAGGCTTAGAGTCTAACGTCCTGACTTTC
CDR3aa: CASSLLGGLESNVLTF

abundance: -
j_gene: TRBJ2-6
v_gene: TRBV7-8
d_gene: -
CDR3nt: TGTGCCAGCAGCTCGAACAGGGTTGGGGCCAACGTCCTGACTTTC
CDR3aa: CASSSNRVGANVLTF

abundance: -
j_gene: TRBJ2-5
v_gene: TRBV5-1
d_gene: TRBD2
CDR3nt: TGCGCCAGCAGCTACCAATCTAGCGGACAAGAGACCCAGTACTTC
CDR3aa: CASSYQSSGQETQYF